The next 11 T cell receptor beta chains were all read from a single sample in a study of early T cells in non-severe SARS-CoV-2 infection. TCRdb fed the 5' RACE reads into MiXCR, producing one record per CDR3 protein. The top ten hold 9.5% to 10% of the sample, which has 50,000 or so distinct CDR3 sequences, about an eighth seen once. The specimen sequenced was whole blood. Source of these receptors: an adult who was a healthcare worker with PCR-confirmed SARS-CoV-2 infection or an uninfected control (not recorded which).

The rearrangement links TRBV20-1 to TRBJ2-7; D is unresolved. Between the trimmed V and J ends, which lost 2 bases and 0 bases, there was a span of 8 bases. The CDR3 runs 13 residues. Per germline, CDR1 DFQATT and CDR2 SNEGSKA (reference sequence). CDR3 sequence (DNA): TGCAGTGCTAGACCCCTACGCTCCTACGAGCAGTACTTC. Encoded protein: CSARPLRSYEQYF.

There are many counts of this clonotype. This chain joins TRBV29-1 and TRBJ1-1; D perhaps matches TRBD1 (6 bases). CDR1 and CDR2 from the germline V gene are SQVTM and ANQGSEA. This CDR3 region has 12 residues. V was clipped by 5 bases and J by 5 bases, with 12 bases between them. The CDR3 bases are TGCAGCGTTACAGGGAGGGGAACTGAAGCTTTCTTT. Protein product: CSVTGRGTEAFF. The full variable domain, in which reference TRBV29-1 and TRBJ1-1 provide the parts outside the CDR3, is SAVISQKPSRDICQRGTSLTIQCQVDSQVTMMFWYRQQPGQSLTLIATANQGSEATYESGFVIDKFPISRPNLTFSTLTVSNMSPEDSSIYLCSVTGRGTEAFFGQGTRLTVV.

This clonotype has only a few counts. V is TRBV9 and J is TRBJ2-1, with D uncertain. The CDR3 covers 11 residues. The V gene's germline CDR1 is SGDLS and CDR2 YYNGEE. Trimming shortened V by 5 bases and J by 5 bases, and 5 bases separated the two germline ends. CDR3: CASRNNNEQFF. CDR3 nucleotide sequence: TGTGCCAGCAGGAACAACAATGAGCAGTTCTTC.

This clonotype turned up a few times. The chain combines TRBV7-6 with TRBJ2-7, with no clear D. Trimming removed 2 bases from V and 2 bases from J, with 13 bases in between. This CDR3 region has 15 residues. Germline assignment: CDR1 SGHVS and CDR2 FNYEAQ. Written as DNA, the CDR3 is TGTGCCAGCAGCTTAAGTGAGGACCCAACCTACGAGCAGTACTTC. This translates into CASSLSEDPTYEQYF. Variable domain in full (rest from reference TRBV7-6 and TRBJ2-7): GAGVSQSPRYKVTKRGQDVALRCDPISGHVSLYWYRQALGQGPEFLTYFNYEAQQDKSGLPNDRFSAERPEGSISTLTIQRTEQRDSAMYRCASSLSEDPTYEQYFGPGTRLTVT.

At least ten counts were recorded for this clonotype. The genes are TRBV6-2 or TRBV6-3 and TRBJ1-1, with TRBD1 as a possible D gene (5 bases). The germline V gene has CDR1 MNHEY and CDR2 SVGEGT. V gave up 2 bases and J gave up 3 bases, with 10 bases separating them. The CDR3 has 14 residues. The CDR3 DNA sequence: TGTGCCAGCAGTTACGCCAGGGACCACACTGAAGCTTTCTTT. It encodes CASSYARDHTEAFF.

This sequence joins TRBV29-1 and TRBJ2-2; 10 positions match TRBD1. Per the germline V gene, CDR1 is SQVTM and CDR2 is ANQGSEA. The junction had 3 bases not matched to a gene; V was cut back by 5 bases and J by 6 bases. The CDR3 runs to 13 residues. CDR3 sequence reads: CSVPGQGSGELFF. CDR3 nucleotide sequence: TGCAGCGTTCCGGGACAGGGGTCCGGGGAGCTGTTTTTT.

Regarding this clonotype: A single base separates this from a much larger clone, so it may be a read error. In DNA form, the CDR3 reads TGCGCCAGCAGCCTTATCGGGAGGGTGGACGATACGCAGTATTTT. Protein: CASSLIGRVDDTQYF. This chain connects TRBV4-3 to TRBJ2-3; 8 positions match TRBD2. V shed 4 bases, J shed 6 bases, and the junction held 9 bases outside the gene matches. This CDR3 spans 15 amino acids. Germline CDR1 LGHNA, CDR2 YSLEER.

The chain joins TRBV5-6 to TRBJ2-4; 7 nucleotides match TRBD1. Germline CDR1 reads SGHDT; CDR2 reads YYEEEE. CDR3 length equals 16 residues. After removal of 3 bases from V and 0 bases from J, the junction contained 6 bases not matched to a gene. The DNA of the CDR3 is TGTGCCAGCAGCTGGTGGGGACAGCTAGCCAAAAACATTCAGTACTTC. Translation gives CASSWWGQLAKNIQYF.

Turning to this clonotype: At one end, the junction sequence differs from germline, possibly due to a read error. This sequence joins TRBV7-2 and TRBJ2-1; 9 bases align to TRBD2. The CDR3 sequence is 15 residues long. The germline V gene has CDR1 SGHTA and CDR2 FQGNSA. This CDR3 reads CASNLAGVVYNEQFF. In nucleotides, the CDR3 is TGTGCCAGCAACTTAGCGGGAGTGGTCTACAATGAGCAGTTCTTC.

This clonotype was counted a few times. The rearrangement links TRBV7-2 to TRBJ2-5, with 9 bases that match TRBD2. Germline loops: CDR1 SGHTA, CDR2 FQGNSA. The V gene end was trimmed by 6 bases and the J gene end by 5 bases; junction bases not matched to a gene: 13. The CDR3 runs 16 residues. CDR3 sequence: CASRPQPRAGGETQYF. Here the CDR3 DNA reads TGTGCCAGCAGACCCCAGCCAAGGGCGGGGGGGGAGACCCAGTACTTC.

The rearrangement uses TRBV7-9 and TRBJ2-3; possibly TRBD2 for D (6 bases). V gave up 5 bases and J gave up 3 bases, with 12 bases separating them. The CDR3 loop spans 14 amino acids. Germline V gene lookup returns CDR1 SEHNR and CDR2 FQNEAQ (reference sequence). Here the CDR3 DNA reads TGTGCCAGCAGCAGGACGGAGGGGACAGATACGCAGTATTTT. Its translation: CASSRTEGTDTQYF.